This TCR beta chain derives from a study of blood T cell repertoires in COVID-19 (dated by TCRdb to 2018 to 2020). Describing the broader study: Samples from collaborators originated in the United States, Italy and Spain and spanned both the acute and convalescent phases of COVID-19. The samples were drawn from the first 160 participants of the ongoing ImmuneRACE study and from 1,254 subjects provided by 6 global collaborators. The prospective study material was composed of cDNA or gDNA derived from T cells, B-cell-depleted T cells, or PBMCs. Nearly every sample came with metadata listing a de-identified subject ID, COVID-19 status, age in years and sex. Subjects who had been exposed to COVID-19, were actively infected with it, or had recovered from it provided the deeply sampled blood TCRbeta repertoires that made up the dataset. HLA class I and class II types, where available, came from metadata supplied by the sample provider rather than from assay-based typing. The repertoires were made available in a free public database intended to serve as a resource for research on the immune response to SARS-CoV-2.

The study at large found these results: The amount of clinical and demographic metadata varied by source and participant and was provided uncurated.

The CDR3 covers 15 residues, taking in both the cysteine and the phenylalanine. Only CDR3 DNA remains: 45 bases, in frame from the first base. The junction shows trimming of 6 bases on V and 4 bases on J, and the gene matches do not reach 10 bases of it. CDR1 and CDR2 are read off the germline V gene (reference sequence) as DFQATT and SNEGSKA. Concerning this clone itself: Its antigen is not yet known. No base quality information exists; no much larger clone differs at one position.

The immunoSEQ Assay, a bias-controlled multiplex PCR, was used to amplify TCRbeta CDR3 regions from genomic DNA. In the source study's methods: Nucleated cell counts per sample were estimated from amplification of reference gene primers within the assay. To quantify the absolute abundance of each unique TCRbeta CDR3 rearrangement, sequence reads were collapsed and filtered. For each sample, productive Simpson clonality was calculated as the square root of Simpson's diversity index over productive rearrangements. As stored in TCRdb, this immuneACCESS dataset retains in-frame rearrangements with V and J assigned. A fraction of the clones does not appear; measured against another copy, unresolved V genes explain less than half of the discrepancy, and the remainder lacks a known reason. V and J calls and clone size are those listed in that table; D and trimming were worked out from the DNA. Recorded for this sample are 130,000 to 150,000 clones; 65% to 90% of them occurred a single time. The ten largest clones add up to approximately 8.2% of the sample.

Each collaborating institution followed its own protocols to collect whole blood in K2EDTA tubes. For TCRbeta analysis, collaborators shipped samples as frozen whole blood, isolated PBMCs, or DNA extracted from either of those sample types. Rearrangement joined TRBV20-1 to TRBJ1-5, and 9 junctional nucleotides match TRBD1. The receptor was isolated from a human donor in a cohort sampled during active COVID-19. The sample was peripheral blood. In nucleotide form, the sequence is TGCAGTGCAAGTGGACAGGGGTCTTTGAATCAGCCCCAGCATTTT. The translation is CSASGQGSLNQPQHF.